A selection of T cell receptor beta chains follows, all from one sample in a study of blood T cells in healthy people across ages. TCRdb processed the 5' RACE reads anew with MiXCR; each CDR3 protein has one entry. The sample lists hundreds of thousands of distinct CDR3 sequences; approximately 49% were seen once. The sequencing sample was made of blood. Receptors originate from a man under 40 in good health. Both conserved end residues are part of each CDR3. A D gene is named only where the DNA matches it firmly. The size of a clone is reported for some rows only, either as once, few or many, or as a class for expanded clones.

clone_size	v_call	d_call	j_call	cdr3_nt	cdr3_aa
NA	TRBV10-3	TRBD2	TRBJ2-7	TGTGCCAGCATGGGGGGGGTCAACTACGAGCAGTACTTC	CASMGGVNYEQYF
NA	TRBV6-1	NA	TRBJ1-2	TGTGCCAGCAGCTACATAGAACCGAGTTCCTATGGCTACACCTTC	CASSYIEPSSYGYTF
NA	TRBV4-2	NA	TRBJ2-3	TGTGCCAGCAGCCTCTCCCCCAGGGCTACGCAGTATTTT	CASSLSPRATQYF
NA	TRBV28	NA	TRBJ2-3	TGTGCCAGCAGTGAATCCGCAGATACGCAGTATTTT	CASSESADTQYF
NA	TRBV11-2	NA	TRBJ2-7	TGTGCCAGCAGCCGCCCGACAGAAAACGAGCAGTACTTC	CASSRPTENEQYF
once	TRBV25-1	NA	TRBJ2-5	TGTGCCACCCGGACTTCCCAAGAGACCCAGTACTTC	CATRTSQETQYF
few	TRBV3-1	NA	TRBJ2-5	TGTGCCAGCGTCTCCACCGACCAAGAGACCCAGTACTTC	CASVSTDQETQYF
NA	TRBV4-2	NA	TRBJ2-6	TGTGCCAGCAGCCATGAGACTAAGTCCGGGGCCAACGTCCTGACTTTC	CASSHETKSGANVLTF
few	TRBV12-3/TRBV12-4	NA	TRBJ1-2	TGTGCCAGCAGTTTAGGAGCGGGGTGGGGGAACTATGGCTACACCTTC	CASSLGAGWGNYGYTF
NA	TRBV20-1	TRBD1	TRBJ1-2	TGCAGTGCTCCCGACAGGGCTTATGGCTACACCTTC	CSAPDRAYGYTF
NA	TRBV5-1	TRBD2	TRBJ2-3	TGCGCCAGCAGGTGGACTAGCGGGGACACAGATACGCAGTATTTT	CASRWTSGDTDTQYF
NA	TRBV29-1	NA	TRBJ2-2	TGCAGCGTTGATAGTGGGGCGAACACCGGGGAGCTGTTTTTT	CSVDSGANTGELFF
NA	TRBV10-3	NA	TRBJ1-1	TGTGCCATCAGTGACAATGCGGGGACGGGGACTGAAGCTTCCTTT	CAISDNAGTGTEASF
NA	TRBV28	TRBD2	TRBJ2-1	TGTGCCAGCAGTTTATTAGGGCGGGGGGCGAACAATGAGCAGTTCTTC	CASSLLGRGANNEQFF
few	TRBV6-2/TRBV6-3	NA	TRBJ2-7	TGTGCCGGGGCAGGGGCGAACTCACATCCCTACGAGCAGTACTTC	CAGAGANSHPYEQYF